These 8 T cell receptor beta chains share one sample of origin, sequenced in a study of T cell responses to AZD1222 COVID-19 vaccine. Generated by immunoSEQ multiplex PCR, the TCRdb table keeps only in-frame clones and is missing some. The data show 150,000 to 250,000 clones, with approximately 94% seen just once and more than 0.8% held by the top ten. This sample comprised peripheral blood, obtained 28 days after the second AZD1222 dose. The receptors shown here come from an adult who received the AZD1222 COVID-19 vaccine.

The chain employs TRBV6-5 and TRBJ2-5, with TRBD1 as a possible D gene (5 bases). The CDR3 length is 14 residues. The ends were cut back, 0 bases at V and 3 bases at J, with 8 bases in the middle. CDR1 MNHEY and CDR2 SVGAGI come from the germline V gene. The chain's CDR3 is CASSYSNRKETQYF. The CDR3 nucleotides are TGTGCCAGCAGTTACTCGAACAGGAAAGAGACCCAGTACTTC.

V usage is TRBV6-8 and J usage is TRBJ1-5, with D uncertain. The germline CDR1 and CDR2 sequences are MNHGY and SAAAGT. V was clipped by 2 bases and J by 4 bases, with 12 bases between them. There are 15 residues in the CDR3. DNA of the CDR3: TGTGCCAGCAGTTACCGCAGATGGAGAAATCAGCCCCAGCATTTT. Encoded protein: CASSYRRWRNQPQHF.

Only one count was recorded for this clone. This chain connects TRBV5-8 to TRBJ2-1, with a weak D call TRBD1 (6 bases). There are 16 residues in the CDR3. Trimming removed 4 bases from V and 9 bases from J, with 23 bases in between. Germline CDR1 reads SGHTS; CDR2 reads YDEGEE. This chain's CDR3 is CASSVGSRGSLGEQFF. The CDR3 region has the DNA TGTGCCAGCAGCGTGGGTTCCAGGGGTAGTTTGGGTGAGCAGTTCTTC.

This chain uses TRBV28 with TRBJ1-3; unclear D gene. V lost 2 bases and J lost 10, with 15 bases in between. The CDR3 spans 14 residues. Germline V gives CDR1 MDHEN, CDR2 SYDVKM. The CDR3 DNA reads TGTGCCAGCAGTTTAAGCCGGGTAGGAGAAACCATATATTTT. It is translated as CASSLSRVGETIYF. Looking up the rest from reference TRBV28 and TRBJ1-3 gives the full variable domain: DVKVTQSSRYLVKRTGEKVFLECVQDMDHENMFWYRQDPGLGLRLIYFSYDVKMKEKGDIPEGYSVSREKKERFSLILESASTNQTSMYLCASSLSRVGETIYFGEGSWLTVV.

The chain couples TRBV29-1 to TRBJ2-1, with 8 bases matching TRBD1. Per the germline V gene, CDR1 is SQVTM and CDR2 is ANQGSEA. Unmatched junction bases numbered 4, after V lost 0 bases and J lost 6 bases. This CDR3 comprises 14 residues. The DNA of the CDR3 is TGCAGCGTTGAAGATGGGACAGGCACCAATGAGCAGTTCTTC. Translating it yields CSVEDGTGTNEQFF.

The chain is built from TRBV27 and TRBJ2-2; D unresolved. CDR3 length equals 14 residues. V was cut by 4 bases and J by 5 bases, with 11 bases left in between. Germline CDR1 is MNHEY and CDR2 is SMNVEV (reference sequence). The CDR3 is CASSYTRETGELFF. In DNA, the CDR3 is TGTGCCAGCAGTTACACAAGAGAAACCGGGGAGCTGTTTTTT.

The chain carries TRBV2 and TRBJ2-1, with D perhaps TRBD1 (6 bases). The CDR3 runs to 15 residues. Germline CDR1 and CDR2: SNHLY and FYNNEI. Between the trimmed V and J ends, which lost 1 base and 0 bases, there was a span of 7 bases. Here the CDR3 DNA reads TGTGCCAGCAGTGAAGAACAGGGCTCCTACAATGAGCAGTTCTTC. It specifies CASSEEQGSYNEQFF.

This clone has only a few counts. The chain recombines TRBV18 with TRBJ1-2; the D is unclear. Germline V gives CDR1 KGHSH, CDR2 LQKENI. The CDR3 sequence is 13 residues long. V gave up 3 bases and J gave up 4 bases, with 9 bases separating them. The CDR3 reads CASSPSQAYGYTF. CDR3 in DNA: TGTGCCAGCTCACCCTCCCAGGCCTATGGCTACACCTTC. Complete variable domain (other parts from reference TRBV18 and TRBJ1-2): NAGVMQNPRHLVRRRGQEARLRCSPMKGHSHVYWYRQLPEEGLKFMVYLQKENIIDESGMPKERFSAEFPKEGPSILRIQQVVRGDSAAYFCASSPSQAYGYTFGSGTRLTVV.